These 27 T cell receptor beta chains were sequenced from one sample in a study of T cell responses to AZD1222 COVID-19 vaccine. Method: immunoSEQ multiplex PCR; TCRdb's copy keeps in-frame clones and lacks some. The sample records about 190,000 clones, around 94% being singletons. Material: peripheral blood, obtained 28 days after the second dose of the MenACWY control vaccine. These receptors were collected from an adult who received the MenACWY meningococcal vaccine as a control.

This clone occurred once. This chain connects TRBV10-3 to TRBJ2-2; the D gene is possibly TRBD2 (6 bases). Germline-derived CDR1 and CDR2 are ENHRY and SYGVKD. Trimming cost V 3 bases and J 6 bases, with 11 bases left between them. CDR3 size: 14 residues. The CDR3 loop reads CAISESGVAGELFF. The CDR3 nucleotides are TGTGCCATCAGTGAATCGGGGGTGGCCGGGGAGCTGTTTTTT.

The chain employs TRBV12-5 and TRBJ1-2; D remains ambiguous. The germline gives CDR1 LGHNT, CDR2 FRNRAP. V lost 6 bases, J lost 4 bases, and 15 bases lay in between. The CDR3 extends over 14 amino acids. CDR3 residues: CASGLTGGIYGYTF. In DNA, the CDR3 is TGTGCTAGTGGCTTGACCGGAGGGATCTATGGCTACACCTTC.

This chain's CDR3 is CATSRDQANYGYTF. CDR3 nucleotides: TGTGCCACCAGCAGAGATCAGGCGAACTATGGCTACACCTTC. The chain combines TRBV15 with TRBJ1-2, with D unresolved. V was shortened by 0 bases and J by 2 bases, with 7 bases between the two germline ends. The germline CDR1 and CDR2 sequences are LNHNV and YYDKDF (reference sequence). This CDR3 region has 14 residues.

In this sample, this clone turned up a few times. The chain uses TRBV6-6 and TRBJ2-3; D is uncertain. V gave up 0 bases and J gave up 5 bases, with 6 bases separating them. The CDR3 extends over 13 amino acids. CDR1 MNHNY and CDR2 SVGAGI come from the germline V gene (reference sequence). The CDR3 coding sequence is TGTGCCAGCAGTTACTCGATCATAGATACGCAGTATTTT. It is translated as CASSYSIIDTQYF.

The gene calls are TRBV9 and TRBJ1-3; the D gene is possibly TRBD1 (6 bases). This CDR3 region has 13 residues. CDR1 and CDR2 (germline): SGDLS, YYNGEE. V shed 4 bases and J shed 4 bases, with 9 bases lying between them. The CDR3 protein is CASSQGTGNTIYF. The CDR3 region has the DNA TGTGCCAGCAGCCAGGGGACAGGAAACACCATATATTTT. The variable domain in full, completed from reference TRBV9 and TRBJ1-3, reads DSGVTQTPKHLITATGQRVTLRCSPRSGDLSVYWYQQSLDQGLQFLIQYYNGEERAKGNILERFSAQQFPDLHSELNLSSLELGDSALYFCASSQGTGNTIYFGEGSWLTVV.

This clone has a handful of counts. The chain is built from TRBV15 and TRBJ2-3; a weak D match, TRBD2 (6 bases). Germline CDR1 reads LNHNV; CDR2 reads YYDKDF (reference sequence). The CDR3 is 18 amino acids. Trimming removed 1 base at V and 3 bases at J, with 20 bases between. CDR3 in amino acids: CATSRVLPGAVGTDTQYF. CDR3 sequence (DNA): TGTGCCACCAGCAGAGTCCTCCCGGGAGCGGTTGGTACAGATACGCAGTATTTT.

The V call is TRBV5-6, the J call TRBJ2-1, with D perhaps TRBD1 (5 bases). CDR3 size: 13 residues. Germline V lookup: CDR1 SGHDT, CDR2 YYEEEE. Trimming took off 4 bases at V and 4 bases at J, with 9 bases between the two ends. The CDR3 here is CASSPTGYNEQFF. CDR3 DNA sequence: TGTGCCAGCAGCCCAACAGGTTACAATGAGCAGTTCTTC.

This chain joins TRBV18 and TRBJ2-7, with a tentative D call TRBD2 (5 bases). Trimming took 0 bases from V and 6 from J, leaving 12 bases between them. The germline V gene encodes CDR1 KGHSH and CDR2 LQKENI. The CDR3 runs to 14 residues. This CDR3 is CASSPPGGFSEQYF. The CDR3 nucleotides are TGTGCCAGCTCACCACCCGGCGGGTTCTCCGAGCAGTACTTC.

This rearrangement joins TRBV7-2 to TRBJ1-4; 7 bases align to TRBD1. Germline V gene lookup returns CDR1 SGHTA and CDR2 FQGNSA. Trimming removed 2 bases from V and 3 bases from J; junction bases left unmatched: 12. This CDR3 has 18 amino acids. CDR3 sequence reads: CASSLTRALGQPNEKLFF. The CDR3 DNA reads as TGTGCCAGCAGCTTAACGCGGGCCTTGGGACAGCCTAATGAAAAACTGTTTTTT.

The gene calls are TRBV7-2 and TRBJ2-1; TRBD2 might be the D (5 bases). Germline V gene data show CDR1 as SGHTA and CDR2 as FQGNSA. V was pared by 1 base and J by 4 bases, with 8 bases between. This CDR3 has 14 amino acids. The CDR3 sequence: CASSLDQRYNEQFF. The CDR3 region has the DNA TGTGCCAGCAGCTTAGACCAGCGGTACAATGAGCAGTTCTTC.

This chain uses TRBV10-1 with TRBJ2-7; the D gene is possibly TRBD2 (6 bases). V was shortened by 8 bases and J by 4 bases, with 12 bases between the two germline ends. Germline V gene data show CDR1 as WNHNN and CDR2 as SYGVQD (reference sequence). The CDR3 has 12 residues. CDR3 sequence: CASRCREYEQYF. DNA for the CDR3: TGCGCCAGCCGATGTCGGGAGTACGAGCAGTACTTC.

The CDR3 DNA follows: TGTGCCAGCACCTCTATCGGCTCAGGAGGCTACACCTTC. Protein sequence: CASTSIGSGGYTF. The chain employs TRBV6-5 and TRBJ1-2; no definite D call. Trimming removed 7 bases at V and 8 bases at J, with 17 bases between. The CDR3 is made up of 13 amino acids. Germline CDR1 reads MNHEY; CDR2 reads SVGAGI.

The chain combines TRBV7-2 with TRBJ2-5; TRBD2 agrees at 15 bases. J was trimmed by 10 bases and V by 5 bases; bases with no gene match: 11. From germline, CDR1 is SGHTA and CDR2 FQGNSA. This CDR3 is 16 amino acids long. The CDR3 spells CASSTGLAGGMLDQYF. The CDR3 DNA follows: TGTGCCAGCAGCACCGGACTAGCGGGGGGGATGTTGGACCAGTACTTC.

The chain combines TRBV19 with TRBJ2-5, with D possibly being TRBD2 (7 bases). Deletions cut 8 bases from V and 2 bases from J, with 18 bases between. CDR1 is LNHDA, CDR2 SQIVND, per germline (reference sequence). This CDR3 contains 15 residues. In DNA form, the CDR3 reads TGTGCCAGTTCGGGAGACAGGCGGGGGCAAGAGACCCAGTACTTC. This gives the protein CASSGDRRGQETQYF.

This rearrangement joins TRBV3-1 (or the pseudogene TRBV3-2) to TRBJ2-2, with a tentative D call TRBD1 (5 bases). Germline loops: CDR1 LGHDT, CDR2 YNNKEL (reference sequence). The V end lost 1 base, the J end lost 3 bases, and 9 bases lay between the germline ends. This CDR3 spans 15 amino acids. The CDR3 DNA sequence: TGTGCCAGCAGCCAAGGTCAGGGCGACACCGGGGAGCTGTTTTTT. Protein: CASSQGQGDTGELFF.

This sequence joins TRBV10-3 and TRBJ1-2, with D unresolved. V was clipped by 7 bases and J by 4 bases, with 13 bases between them. Germline V CDR1 and CDR2: ENHRY, SYGVKD. The CDR3 contains 13 residues. The CDR3: CAITPASSYGYTF. The CDR3 region has the DNA TGTGCCATCACCCCCGCTAGCAGCTATGGCTACACCTTC.

CDR3 region: CASSMTTSGSDEQFF. CDR3 coding DNA: TGTGCCAGTAGTATGACGACTAGCGGGAGCGATGAGCAGTTCTTC. The chain combines TRBV19 with TRBJ2-1, with 12 bases fitting TRBD2. The CDR3 runs to 15 residues. The V gene's germline CDR1 is LNHDA and CDR2 SQIVND (reference sequence). J lost 8 bases, V lost 3 bases, and 5 bases had no gene match.

This rearrangement joins TRBV27 to TRBJ2-7, with D maybe TRBD1 (6 bases). The CDR3 has 13 amino acids. V was cut by 5 bases and J by 3 bases, with 11 bases left in between. Germline CDR1 is MNHEY and CDR2 is SMNVEV (reference sequence). The CDR3, as DNA: TGTGCCAGCAGTCCCGGGACAAACTACGAGCAGTACTTC. This gives the protein CASSPGTNYEQYF.

The CDR3 DNA reads as TGCGCCAGCAGCTTGGGAGGCCCGTCCTACGAGCAGTACTTC. Residues: CASSLGGPSYEQYF. This chain connects TRBV5-1 to TRBJ2-7; D remains ambiguous. The CDR3 extends over 14 amino acids. Germline V lookup: CDR1 SGHRS, CDR2 YFSETQ. V was trimmed by 0 bases and J by 1 base, leaving 8 bases between them.

The chain joins TRBV29-1 to TRBJ2-7; D unclear. Germline values: CDR1 SQVTM, CDR2 ANQGSEA. The CDR3 totals 14 residues. V was shortened by 1 base and J by 4 bases, with 14 bases between the two germline ends. In DNA form, the CDR3 reads TGCAGCGTTGAAGTTTCCCGGGTGGGATACGAGCAGTACTTC. Protein sequence: CSVEVSRVGYEQYF.

The chain has TRBV4-1 and TRBJ2-5, with D hard to call. The V and J ends lost 1 base and 5 bases respectively, with 11 bases between them. Per germline, CDR1 MGHRA and CDR2 YSYEKL. This CDR3 has 14 residues. Here the CDR3 DNA reads TGCGCCAGCAGCCAAGTTCAGGCCGTGGAGACCCAGTACTTC. It codes for CASSQVQAVETQYF.

CDR3 sequence reads: CASIDGEFKAFF. The DNA of the CDR3 is TGCGCCAGCATTGACGGCGAGTTTAAAGCTTTCTTT. The rearrangement links TRBV10-2 to TRBJ1-1; D not certain. The V end was cut by 7 bases, the J end by 9 bases, with 15 bases between. The CDR3 is made up of 12 amino acids. Germline V CDR1 and CDR2: WSHSY, SAAADI.

The V and J genes are TRBV6-5 and TRBJ1-2; D is uncertain. CDR3 size: 15 residues. Trimming pared 7 bases from V and 4 bases from J, leaving 19 bases between. CDR1 is MNHEY and CDR2 is SVGAGI in the germline V gene. The chain's CDR3 is CASTHTSGSGYGYTF. The CDR3 nucleotides read TGTGCCAGCACTCATACATCGGGGTCGGGCTATGGCTACACCTTC.

This clone was picked up one time. The chain joins TRBV12-2 to TRBJ1-2. TRBV12-2 is flagged as a pseudogene. CDR3 length: 18 residues. CDR3 sequence (DNA): TGTGCAAGTCGCTTGCGCACAGATCAACAGGGGAGGGTCGTTGGCTACACCTTC. Translation: CASRLRTDQQGRVVGYTF.

This chain uses TRBV28 with TRBJ2-2, with a tentative D call TRBD2 (5 bases). The CDR3 contains 15 residues. Germline V CDR1 and CDR2: MDHEN, SYDVKM. V lost 3 bases and J lost 5, with 13 bases in between. The CDR3, as DNA: TGTGCCAGCAGTTTCGTTGGTGGGAGAACCGGGGAGCTGTTTTTT. Protein sequence: CASSFVGGRTGELFF. Combining the CDR3 with reference TRBV28 and TRBJ2-2 gives the whole variable domain DVKVTQSSRYLVKRTGEKVFLECVQDMDHENMFWYRQDPGLGLRLIYFSYDVKMKEKGDIPEGYSVSREKKERFSLILESASTNQTSMYLCASSFVGGRTGELFFGEGSRLTVL.

V is TRBV10-3 and J is TRBJ2-1; 10 bases agree with TRBD2. In germline, CDR1 is ENHRY, CDR2 SYGVKD. V shed 5 bases, J shed 6 bases, and the junction held 7 bases outside the gene matches. The CDR3 totals 15 residues. In DNA, the CDR3 is TGTGCCATCAGTTACCTAGCGGGAGTTACCAATGAGCAGTTCTTC. Amino acids: CAISYLAGVTNEQFF.

The chain has TRBV29-1 and TRBJ1-2; the D is unclear. CDR1 SQVTM and CDR2 ANQGSEA come from the germline V gene. This CDR3 is 12 amino acids long. CDR3 sequence: CSGASLDYGYTF. The CDR3 DNA sequence: TGCAGTGGTGCGAGTCTCGACTATGGCTACACCTTC.